A selection of T cell receptor beta chains follows, all from one sample in a study of read filtering for tumor transcriptome and immune sequencing. TCRdb used MiXCR to reprocess the reads, holding one entry per CDR3 protein. The data contain about 38,000 distinct CDR3 sequences, 11% to 15% of them singletons. The specimen sequenced was a population of CD138-negative cells sorted from bone marrow. Receptor source: a donor aged 40 or older with multiple myeloma. Each CDR3 is given with its conserved first and last residue. D genes are given only for firm matches. Size is omitted from some rows. Given values are once, few, many or a class for expanded clones.

clone size | J gene | D gene | V gene | CDR3 DNA | CDR3 protein
NA | TRBJ2-5 | TRBD1 | TRBV29-1 | TGCAGCGTTCCTACTCCACCGGGACAGGGTTTAGGTTTGGAGACCCAGTACTTC | CSVPTPPGQGLGLETQYF
many | TRBJ2-5 | TRBD1 | TRBV20-1 | TGCAGTGCTAGCCCAGGGGGACAAGAGACCCAGTACTTC | CSASPGGQETQYF
many | TRBJ1-3 | TRBD1 | TRBV7-6 | TGTGCCAGCAGCTTAGCGTCGACAGGGAGCGGAAACACCATATATTTT | CASSLASTGSGNTIYF
few | TRBJ1-1 | NA | TRBV11-3 | TGTGCCAGCAGCTTGGCGCAGGGCAAGGAAGCTTTCTTT | CASSLAQGKEAFF
many | TRBJ2-5 | NA | TRBV7-9 | TGTGCCAGCACCCCAAGAGCTGTCCAAGAGACCCAGTACTTC | CASTPRAVQETQYF
many | TRBJ1-2 | NA | TRBV28 | TGTGCCAGCAGTTTAACCGGGGGGATTCATGGCTACACCTTC | CASSLTGGIHGYTF
many | TRBJ1-3 | TRBD1 | TRBV28 | TGTGCCAGCAGCCCCGGGACAGGGGGAAACACCATATATTTT | CASSPGTGGNTIYF
NA | TRBJ2-1 | TRBD2 | TRBV19 | TGTGCCAGTAGTTCTCTAGCGGGGGGGCCCAGTGAGCAGTTCTTC | CASSSLAGGPSEQFF
many | TRBJ2-3 | TRBD2 | TRBV29-1 | TGCAGCGTCAATCCGGGGGGAGTAACAGATACGCAGTATTTT | CSVNPGGVTDTQYF
medium-sized | TRBJ2-1 | NA | TRBV10-3 | TGTGCCATCAGTGAGTCCAATGAGCAGTTCTTC | CAISESNEQFF
many | TRBJ1-5 | NA | TRBV28 | TGTGCCAGCAGTTTATTTGACGGCAATCAGCCCCAGCATTTT | CASSLFDGNQPQHF
few | TRBJ2-2 | TRBD1 | TRBV20-1 | TGCAGTGCTAATAACAGGGGCCTGAACACCGGGGAGCTGTTTTTT | CSANNRGLNTGELFF
many | TRBJ1-5 | NA | TRBV6-5 | TGTGCCAGCAGCCAGGACACTAGCAATCAGCCCCAGCATTTT | CASSQDTSNQPQHF
many | TRBJ2-5 | NA | TRBV29-1 | TGCAGCGTTACTGGGGATCGAGAGACCCAGTACTTC | CSVTGDRETQYF